The table lists the clone carrying this T cell receptor (beta chain) with a few counts. The time point is: blood 4 weeks post-SBRT, at nephrectomy. Specified treatment: 15 Gy SBRT to primary tumor, nephrectomy 4 weeks later. Nephrectomy followed 15 Gy stereotactic body radiation by 4 weeks. The ends lost 8 bases at V and 1 base at J; junction bases unmatched: 6. Looked up from germline, CDR1 is SEHNR and CDR2 is FQNEAQ (reference sequence). The CDR3 runs 16 residues. Generated by immunoSEQ multiplex PCR, the TCRdb table keeps only in-frame clones and is missing some. This table holds fewer than 200,000 clones, about 87% found once. This sample is drawn from a study of radiation and T cells in renal cell carcinoma.

The sequence was obtained from a woman between 50 and 59 years old with renal cell carcinoma. Sample: blood, taken from a patient whose treatment included radiotherapy and nephrectomy. The V and J genes are TRBV7-9 and TRBJ2-2; 11 nucleotides align to TRBD2. The CDR3: CASDRGLAENTGELFF. CDR3 bases: TGTGCCAGCGATCGGGGACTAGCGGAGAACACCGGGGAGCTGTTTTTT.